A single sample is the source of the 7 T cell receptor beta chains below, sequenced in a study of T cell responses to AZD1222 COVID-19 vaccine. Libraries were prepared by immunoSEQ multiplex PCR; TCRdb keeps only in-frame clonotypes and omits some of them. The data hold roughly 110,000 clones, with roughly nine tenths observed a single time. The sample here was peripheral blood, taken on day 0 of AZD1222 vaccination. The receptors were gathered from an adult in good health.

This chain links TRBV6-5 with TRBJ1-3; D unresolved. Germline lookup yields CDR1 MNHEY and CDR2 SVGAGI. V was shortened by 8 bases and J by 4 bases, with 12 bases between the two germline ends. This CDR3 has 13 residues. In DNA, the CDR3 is TGTGCCAGCGGACGGAGGTCGGGAAACACCATATATTTT. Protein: CASGRRSGNTIYF.

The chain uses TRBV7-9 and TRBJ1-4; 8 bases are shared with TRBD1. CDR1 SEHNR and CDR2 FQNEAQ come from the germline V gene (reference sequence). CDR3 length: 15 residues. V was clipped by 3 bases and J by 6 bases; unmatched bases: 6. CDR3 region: CASSFGQGQDEKLFF. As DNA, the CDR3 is TGTGCCAGCAGCTTCGGACAGGGCCAAGATGAAAAACTGTTTTTT. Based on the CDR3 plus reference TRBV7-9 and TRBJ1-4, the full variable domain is DTGVSQNPRHKITKRGQNVTFRCDPISEHNRLYWYRQTLGQGPEFLTYFQNEAQLEKSRLLSDRFSAERPKGSFSTLEIQRTEQGDSAMYLCASSFGQGQDEKLFFGSGTQLSVL.

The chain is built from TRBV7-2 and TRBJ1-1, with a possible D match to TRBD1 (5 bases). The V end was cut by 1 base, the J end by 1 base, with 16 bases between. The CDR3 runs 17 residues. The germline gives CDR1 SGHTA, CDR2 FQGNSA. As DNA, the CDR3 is TGTGCCAGCAGCTTAGGTGGGAGGGTTACAGGGAACACTGAAGCTTTCTTT. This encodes CASSLGGRVTGNTEAFF.

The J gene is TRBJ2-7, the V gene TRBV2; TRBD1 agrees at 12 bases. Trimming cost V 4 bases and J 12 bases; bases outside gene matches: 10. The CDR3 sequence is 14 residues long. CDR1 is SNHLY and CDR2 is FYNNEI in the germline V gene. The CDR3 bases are TGTGCCAGCAGTGTGGGGACAGGGGGCACATTGCGGTACTTC. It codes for CASSVGTGGTLRYF.

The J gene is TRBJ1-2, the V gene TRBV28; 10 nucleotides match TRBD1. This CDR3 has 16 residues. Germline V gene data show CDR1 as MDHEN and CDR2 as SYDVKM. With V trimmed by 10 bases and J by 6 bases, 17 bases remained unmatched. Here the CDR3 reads CATNRPPGTGAHGYTF. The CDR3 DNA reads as TGTGCCACCAACCGACCACCCGGGACAGGGGCCCATGGCTACACCTTC.

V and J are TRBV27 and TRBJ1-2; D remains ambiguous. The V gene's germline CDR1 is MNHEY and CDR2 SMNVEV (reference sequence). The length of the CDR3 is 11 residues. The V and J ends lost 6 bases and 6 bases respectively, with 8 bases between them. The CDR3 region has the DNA TGTGCCAGCAGAGGGTGGAATGGCTACACCTTC. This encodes CASRGWNGYTF.

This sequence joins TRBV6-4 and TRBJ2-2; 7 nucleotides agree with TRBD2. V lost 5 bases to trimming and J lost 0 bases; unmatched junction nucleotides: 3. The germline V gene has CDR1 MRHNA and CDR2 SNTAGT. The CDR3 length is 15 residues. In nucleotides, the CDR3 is TGTGCCAGCAGTCGAAGCGGGACGAACACCGGGGAGCTGTTTTTT. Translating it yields CASSRSGTNTGELFF.